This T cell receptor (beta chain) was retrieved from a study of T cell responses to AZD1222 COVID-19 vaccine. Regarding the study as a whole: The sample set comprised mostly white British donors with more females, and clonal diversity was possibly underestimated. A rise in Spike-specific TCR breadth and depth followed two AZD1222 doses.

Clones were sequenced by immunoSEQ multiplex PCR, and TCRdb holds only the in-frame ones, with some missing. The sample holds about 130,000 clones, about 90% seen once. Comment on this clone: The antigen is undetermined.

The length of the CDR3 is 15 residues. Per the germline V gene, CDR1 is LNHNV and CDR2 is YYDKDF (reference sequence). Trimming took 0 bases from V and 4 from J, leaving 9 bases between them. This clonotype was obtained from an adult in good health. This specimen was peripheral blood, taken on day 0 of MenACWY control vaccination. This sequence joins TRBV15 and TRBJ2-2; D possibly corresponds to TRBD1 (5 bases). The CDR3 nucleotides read TGTGCCACCAGCAGAGATAGGACAACCACCGGGGAGCTGTTTTTT. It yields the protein CATSRDRTTTGELFF.